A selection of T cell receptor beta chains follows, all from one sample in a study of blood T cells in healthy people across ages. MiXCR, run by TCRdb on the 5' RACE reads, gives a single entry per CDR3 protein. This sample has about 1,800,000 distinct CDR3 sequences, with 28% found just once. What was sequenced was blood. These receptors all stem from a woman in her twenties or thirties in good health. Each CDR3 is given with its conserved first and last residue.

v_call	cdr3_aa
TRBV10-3	CAITRGPREALHF
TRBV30	CAWRTSANYGYTF
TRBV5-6	CASSFAPASAQYF
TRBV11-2	CASSRGDTSTDTQYF
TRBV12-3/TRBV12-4	CASSLDQPGRLLHTDTQYF
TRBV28	CASSGQGGGGTSVVTQYF
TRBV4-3	CASSQVRQEGGYTF
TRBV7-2	CASSSNPGTPEAQYF
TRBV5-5	CASSPQAYRTDTQYF
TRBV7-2	CASSFGKYNEQYF
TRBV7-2	CASSSHSGRVSYEQYF
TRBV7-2	CASRLAGVGTDMQYF
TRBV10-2	CASNRDTGELFF
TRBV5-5	CASSLVQGTVNEKLFF
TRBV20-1	CSAVIPANNEQFF
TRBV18	CASSPATAGGELFF
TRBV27	CASSLGGASYEQDF
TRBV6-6	CASRLSQETQYF
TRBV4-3	CASSQDRLGQPQHF
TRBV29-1	CSVEGSKETQYF
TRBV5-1	CASSLVPGGPDTQYF
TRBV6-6	CASSYLRTYEQYF